This record covers a single TCR beta chain. The source of the sample is a study of blood T cell repertoires in COVID-19. For the study at large: Italy, Spain and the United States were the sources of the convalescent and acute COVID-19 samples. The analysed material was cDNA or gDNA that came from T cells, B-cell-depleted T cells, or PBMCs.

Sequencing used immunoSEQ multiplex PCR; TCRdb keeps in-frame clones, though not all of them. Among over 90,000 clones listed, 75% to 90% were seen once. During active infection, Seattle patients enrolled and were then monitored through disease. The TCR sequence derives from a woman in her forties or fifties with COVID-19, enrolled during active disease. The specimen sequenced was peripheral blood.

DNA for the CDR3: TGTGCCAGCAGTTACTCTCGTGTTAGCGGCCTCTACGAGCAGTACTTC. Residues: CASSYSRVSGLYEQYF. This chain connects TRBV6-2 or TRBV6-3 to TRBJ2-7; D might be TRBD2 (6 bases). Trimming took off 0 bases at V and 3 bases at J, with 15 bases between the two ends. Germline CDR1 reads MNHEY; CDR2 reads SVGEGT. The CDR3 is 16 amino acids.